This T cell receptor beta chain is from a study of blood T cell repertoires in COVID-19. The wider study: The origin of the acute and convalescent COVID-19 samples was the United States, Italy and Spain. The cDNA or gDNA used as material had been derived from T cells, B-cell-depleted T cells, or PBMCs.

Germline CDR1 and CDR2: MNHNS and SASEGT. V lost 2 bases and J 7 bases, leaving 23 bases between the germline ends. This CDR3 is 18 amino acids long. Original data processing: Amplified reference gene primers provided the basis for estimating nucleated cell counts. Profiling relied on immunoSEQ multiplex PCR, and the TCRdb table lists in-frame clones only, not all of them. V, J and clone size reflect that table, while D and trimming were determined from the DNA. The sample records 100,000 or so clones, about 85% being singletons. Sequences were obtained from peripheral blood. The V call is TRBV6-1, the J call TRBJ1-4, with D perhaps matching TRBD1 (6 bases). The sequence was collected from a woman aged 70-85 years with active or convalescent COVID-19. Here the CDR3 reads CASSENSQGWLLGEKLFF. CDR3 sequence (DNA): TGTGCCAGCAGTGAAAATAGCCAGGGGTGGCTCTTGGGTGAAAAACTGTTTTTT.